What follows are 29 T cell receptor beta chains derived from one specimen sequenced in a study of molecular identifiers for immune sequencing clone quantification. Each CDR3 protein is one row after TCRdb ran MiXCR on the PCR reads. The repertoire holds over 600,000 distinct CDR3 sequences, with just under 20% as singletons. Sequencing was carried out using naive CD8+ T cells from blood, with Jurkat cell RNA spiked in. Subset specified: FACS-sorted CD8+CD4-CCR7+CD45RA+ naive T cells. The receptors stem from a human donor in good health. Some libraries in this study had Jurkat cell RNA spiked in.

This clonotype was seen a handful of times. The chain employs TRBV2 and TRBJ1-2; the D is unclear. Trimming cost V 6 bases and J 4 bases, with 15 bases left between them. There are 14 residues in the CDR3. Germline V lookup: CDR1 SNHLY, CDR2 FYNNEI. As DNA, the CDR3 is TGTGCCAGCAGAATGGCGAGCAGGTTCTATGGCTACACCTTC. Translating gives CASRMASRFYGYTF.

This clonotype appeared many times. This sequence joins TRBV6-5 and TRBJ2-2, with 7 bases fitting TRBD1. V was clipped by 0 bases and J by 5 bases; unmatched bases: 0. Germline V gene sequence: CDR1 MNHEY, CDR2 SVGAGI. This CDR3 is 14 amino acids long. CDR3 residues: CASSYSTGTGELFF. In nucleotides, the CDR3 is TGTGCCAGCAGTTACTCGACAGGGACCGGGGAGCTGTTTTTT.

This clonotype has a handful of counts. The gene calls are TRBV7-6 and TRBJ2-1; 7 bases agree with TRBD2. J gave up 1 base and V 1 base, and 10 bases lay outside the gene matches. Germline-derived CDR1 and CDR2 are SGHVS and FNYEAQ. The CDR3 runs to 18 residues. The CDR3 nucleotides read TGTGCCAGCAGCTTAGAAAATTATGGCGGGAGTTCCTACAATGAGCAGTTCTTC. Encoded protein: CASSLENYGGSSYNEQFF.

In the case of this clonotype: Possible read error: a much larger clone is one base away. This sequence joins TRBV5-1 and TRBJ2-7, with D possibly being TRBD2 (5 bases). V dropped 3 bases and J dropped 1 base, with 14 bases sitting between them. CDR3 length equals 15 residues. Germline CDR1 reads SGHRS; CDR2 reads YFSETQ. This CDR3 reads CASSSRDYPSYEQYF. For the CDR3, the DNA is TGCGCCAGCAGCTCGCGAGACTATCCTTCCTACGAGCAGTACTTC.

This clonotype was observed at least ten times. The chain carries TRBV30 and TRBJ2-6; TRBD1 agrees at 8 bases. The CDR3 totals 17 residues. V shed 3 bases, J shed 0 bases, and the junction held 7 bases outside the gene matches. Germline assignment: CDR1 GTSNPN and CDR2 SVGIG (reference sequence). CDR3 sequence reads: CAWREGQDPSGANVLTF. CDR3 DNA sequence: TGTGCCTGGAGGGAGGGACAGGACCCCTCTGGGGCCAACGTCCTGACTTTC.

The table lists this clonotype with a few counts. V and J are TRBV27 and TRBJ2-7; 8 nucleotides line up with TRBD1. The germline V gene encodes CDR1 MNHEY and CDR2 SMNVEV (reference sequence). The CDR3 runs to 16 residues. V lost 3 bases and J lost 2; bases outside the gene matches: 9. The CDR3 DNA sequence: TGTGCCAGCAGTTTGACAGGGGCTGATTGGGCCTACGAGCAGTACTTC. This translates into CASSLTGADWAYEQYF.

This clonotype was counted between two and nine times. The V call is TRBV20-1, the J call TRBJ1-5; no definite D call. The length of the CDR3 is 15 residues. Germline V gene sequence: CDR1 DFQATT, CDR2 SNEGSKA (reference sequence). V was clipped by 0 bases and J by 6 bases, with 15 bases between them. CDR3: CSARDSGGFGQPQHF. Written as DNA, the CDR3 is TGCAGTGCTAGAGACTCGGGAGGATTCGGTCAGCCCCAGCATTTT.

The rearrangement joins TRBV5-4 to TRBJ2-5; D call uncertain. V was pared by 0 bases and J by 3 bases, with 9 bases between. Germline assignment: CDR1 SGHNT and CDR2 YYREEE (reference sequence). The CDR3 has 14 residues. The DNA of the CDR3 is TGTGCCAGCAGCTTGGTTGACCTCGAAGAGACCCAGTACTTC. Residues: CASSLVDLEETQYF.

As regards this clonotype: A much larger clone sits a single nucleotide away, making a read error possible. The V call is TRBV2, the J call TRBJ2-1; D not certain. Germline V gene lookup returns CDR1 SNHLY and CDR2 FYNNEI. This CDR3 has 15 residues. The CDR3 loop is CASNESLGSYNEQFF. The CDR3 coding sequence is TGTGCCAGCAATGAAAGTTTGGGCAGCTACAATGAGCAGTTCTTC. The variable domain in full, with the rest retrieved from reference TRBV2 and TRBJ2-1, is EPEVTQTPSHQVTQMGQEVILRCVPISNHLYFYWYRQILGQKVEFLVSFYNNEISEKSEIFDDQFSVERPDGSNFTLKIRSTKLEDSAMYFCASNESLGSYNEQFFGPGTRLTVL.

This chain connects TRBV7-9 to TRBJ2-2, with 7 bases that match TRBD1. The CDR3 totals 16 residues. Germline lookup yields CDR1 SEHNR and CDR2 FQNEAQ (reference sequence). After removal of 7 bases from V and 3 bases from J, the junction contained 11 bases not matched to a gene. The CDR3 coding sequence is TGTGCCAGCACCCAGAATGACAGGGCTGACACCGGGGAGCTGTTTTTT. Translating it yields CASTQNDRADTGELFF.

On this clonotype: A read error is possible here, since a much larger clone lies one base away. The rearrangement uses TRBV6-5 and TRBJ2-7; 9 bases match TRBD1. The V and J ends lost 5 bases and 6 bases, in that order; junction bases with no gene match: 8. In germline, CDR1 is MNHEY, CDR2 SVGAGI. The CDR3 contains 14 residues. The CDR3 here is CASSHGTGLREQYF. DNA of the CDR3: TGTGCCAGCAGTCACGGGACAGGGCTCCGCGAGCAGTACTTC.

This clonotype was recorded many times. The V and J genes are TRBV9 and TRBJ1-5; D possibly corresponds to TRBD1 (5 bases). This CDR3 is 14 amino acids long. Germline V gene data show CDR1 as SGDLS and CDR2 as YYNGEE. The V end was cut by 3 bases, the J end by 5 bases, with 12 bases between. The CDR3 is CASSETGYDQPQHF. CDR3 DNA sequence: TGTGCCAGCAGCGAAACAGGTTACGATCAGCCCCAGCATTTT.

Notes on this clonotype: At one end, the junction sequence differs from germline, possibly due to a read error. This sequence joins TRBV28 and TRBJ1-5, with D maybe TRBD1 (5 bases). The germline gives CDR1 MDHEN, CDR2 SYDVKM. The CDR3 has 17 amino acids. CDR3 nucleotides: TGTGCCAGCAGTCCCCGGGCAGGGACCTATAGCAATCAGCTCCAGCATTTT. It translates to CASSPRAGTYSNQLQHF.

The chain carries TRBV7-9 and TRBJ1-1; the D is unclear. The length of the CDR3 is 14 residues. Germline V gives CDR1 SEHNR, CDR2 FQNEAQ (reference sequence). With 2 bases removed from V and 5 bases from J, the gap between germline ends came to 12 bases. The CDR3 region is CASSLLLAITEAFF. The CDR3, as DNA: TGTGCCAGCAGCTTACTTTTAGCGATTACTGAAGCTTTCTTT.

Points on this clonotype: One junction end does not reproduce the germline sequence, and a read error may be involved. The chain uses TRBV14 and TRBJ1-2; possibly TRBD1 for D (6 bases). Germline V gives CDR1 SGHDN, CDR2 FVKESK. The CDR3 loop spans 13 amino acids. CDR3 loop: CASSLGQSYGHTF. The CDR3 DNA follows: TGTGCCAGCAGCCTAGGACAGTCATATGGCCACACCTTC.

This clonotype was seen many times. The V call is TRBV9, the J call TRBJ2-3, with D perhaps being TRBD1 or TRBD2 (6 bases each). Germline CDR1 and CDR2: SGDLS and YYNGEE. V lost 4 bases and J 0 bases, leaving 12 bases between the germline ends. CDR3 size: 15 residues. The CDR3 DNA sequence: TGTGCCAGCAGCCGAGGGGGGACTAGCACAGATACGCAGTATTTT. Amino acid sequence: CASSRGGTSTDTQYF.

This clonotype was seen at least ten times. This chain uses TRBV27 with TRBJ2-7; D is undetermined. This CDR3 has 13 residues. Germline CDR1 MNHEY, CDR2 SMNVEV (reference sequence). V dropped 0 bases and J dropped 6 bases, with 9 bases sitting between them. The DNA for the CDR3 is TGTGCCAGCAGTTTATCCCTAGGATCCGAGCAGTACTTC. Protein product: CASSLSLGSEQYF.

The sample holds many counts of this clonotype. This chain connects TRBV4-3 to TRBJ1-5; a possible D gene is TRBD1 (5 bases). This CDR3 comprises 16 residues. Germline V gene lookup returns CDR1 LGHNA and CDR2 YSLEER. Trimming took 0 bases from V and 3 from J, leaving 12 bases between them. The CDR3 DNA is TGCGCCAGCAGCCAAGATTTCGGGGCAGCCAATCAGCCCCAGCATTTT. It codes for CASSQDFGAANQPQHF.

Of note for this clonotype: Since a much larger clone is just one base distant, this may be a read error. The V call is TRBV20-1, the J call TRBJ2-7; no definite D call. V gave up 0 bases and J gave up 0 bases, with 12 bases separating them. From germline, CDR1 is DFQATT and CDR2 SNEGSKA (reference sequence). The CDR3 contains 15 residues. CDR3 DNA sequence: TGCAGTGCTAGAGATCCTCACAGCCTCTCCTACGAGCAGTACTTC. It encodes CSARDPHSLSYEQYF.

This clonotype was seen at least ten times. V and J are TRBV6-5 and TRBJ2-1; 8 bases agree with TRBD1. V lost 0 bases and J lost 6; bases outside the gene matches: 13. Germline V CDR1 and CDR2: MNHEY, SVGAGI. This CDR3 is built from 18 residues. CDR3 residues: CASSYSSGGSPWGNEQFF. The CDR3, as DNA: TGTGCCAGCAGTTACTCGTCAGGGGGCTCCCCCTGGGGCAATGAGCAGTTCTTC.

This clonotype was seen more than once but under ten times. The chain links TRBV20-1 to TRBJ2-1; 11 bases agree with TRBD2. CDR3 length: 12 amino acids. Trimming removed 6 bases from V and 8 bases from J; junction bases left unmatched: 3. Germline V gene data show CDR1 as DFQATT and CDR2 as SNEGSKA (reference sequence). The CDR3 protein is CSAEGLADEQFF. Here the CDR3 DNA reads TGCAGTGCCGAGGGACTAGCGGATGAGCAGTTCTTC.

As to this clonotype: This may arise from a read error, as a much more abundant clone is one base away. This chain links TRBV5-1 with TRBJ1-1, with D perhaps matching TRBD1 (6 bases). This CDR3 comprises 15 residues. CDR1 is SGHRS and CDR2 is YFSETQ in the germline V gene. The CDR3 bases are TGCGCCAGCAGCTTGGCCCGGGGGCCACAGACTGAAGCTTCCTTT. This gives the protein CASSLARGPQTEASF.

The sample holds a few counts of this clonotype. This rearrangement joins TRBV24-1 to TRBJ2-7, with unresolved D. Germline assignment: CDR1 KGHDR and CDR2 SFDVKD. The CDR3 length is 12 residues. Trimming pared 4 bases from V and 2 bases from J, leaving 5 bases between. The CDR3, as DNA: TGTGCCACCAGTGAAGGGACCTACGAGCAGTACTTC. The encoded protein is CATSEGTYEQYF.

Turning to this clonotype: It may be a read error: a sequence one base away is much more abundant. The final CDR3 position lacks the conserved phenylalanine or tryptophan, pointing to a likely read error. The chain links TRBV7-2 to TRBJ2-1; no firm D call. This CDR3 is built from 12 residues. Germline CDR1 SGHTA, CDR2 FQGNSA. V was pared by 4 bases and J by 10 bases, with 11 bases between. The CDR3 bases are TGTGCCAGCAGCTACTTTACGGGCGAGCAGTTCTGC. It is translated as CASSYFTGEQFC.

This clonotype was detected only a few times. A much larger clonotype is one base distant, so this may be a read error. The chain recombines TRBV27 with TRBJ1-1; D is unresolved. The germline V gene has CDR1 MNHEY and CDR2 SMNVEV (reference sequence). CDR3 size: 14 residues. The chain's CDR3 is CASSLIGMNTEALF. For the CDR3, the DNA is TGTGCCAGCAGTTTGATAGGAATGAACACTGAAGCTCTCTTT.

The table lists this clonotype with many counts. The V gene is TRBV4-2, the J gene TRBJ1-1, with D hard to call. V lost 0 bases, J lost 2 bases, and 16 bases lay in between. The germline gives CDR1 LGHNA, CDR2 YNFKEQ. The CDR3 length is 17 residues. The CDR3 DNA follows: TGTGCCAGCAGCCAAGAAGCCACCATTGATTTAAACACTGAAGCTTTCTTT. Amino acids: CASSQEATIDLNTEAFF.

Many counts were recorded for this clonotype. The chain has TRBV7-9 and TRBJ2-7; 7 bases map to TRBD1. The junction had 9 bases not matched to a gene; V was cut back by 5 bases and J by 2 bases. The CDR3 covers 15 residues. In germline, CDR1 is SEHNR, CDR2 FQNEAQ (reference sequence). This chain's CDR3 is CASSPGPGQTYEQYF. The CDR3 DNA reads TGTGCCAGCAGCCCAGGTCCGGGACAGACCTACGAGCAGTACTTC. Full variable domain (rest looked up from reference TRBV7-9 and TRBJ2-7): DTGVSQNPRHKITKRGQNVTFRCDPISEHNRLYWYRQTLGQGPEFLTYFQNEAQLEKSRLLSDRFSAERPKGSFSTLEIQRTEQGDSAMYLCASSPGPGQTYEQYFGPGTRLTVT.

This sequence joins TRBV30 and TRBJ2-7, with 8 bases aligning to TRBD1. The CDR3 loop spans 14 amino acids. The germline CDR1 and CDR2 sequences are GTSNPN and SVGIG (reference sequence). V lost 0 bases, J lost 6 bases, and 7 bases stayed unmatched. The CDR3 coding sequence is TGTGCCTGGAGTGTAGGGCAGGGGGCGATCGAGCAGTACTTC. Its protein is CAWSVGQGAIEQYF.

The sample holds many counts of this clonotype. The genes are TRBV6-5 and TRBJ2-2, with unresolved D. Between the trimmed V and J ends, which lost 4 bases and 0 bases, there was a span of 6 bases. CDR3 length equals 14 residues. Looked up from germline, CDR1 is MNHEY and CDR2 is SVGAGI. CDR3 in amino acids: CASSFYSNTGELFF. The CDR3 DNA sequence: TGTGCCAGCAGTTTCTACTCGAACACCGGGGAGCTGTTTTTT.